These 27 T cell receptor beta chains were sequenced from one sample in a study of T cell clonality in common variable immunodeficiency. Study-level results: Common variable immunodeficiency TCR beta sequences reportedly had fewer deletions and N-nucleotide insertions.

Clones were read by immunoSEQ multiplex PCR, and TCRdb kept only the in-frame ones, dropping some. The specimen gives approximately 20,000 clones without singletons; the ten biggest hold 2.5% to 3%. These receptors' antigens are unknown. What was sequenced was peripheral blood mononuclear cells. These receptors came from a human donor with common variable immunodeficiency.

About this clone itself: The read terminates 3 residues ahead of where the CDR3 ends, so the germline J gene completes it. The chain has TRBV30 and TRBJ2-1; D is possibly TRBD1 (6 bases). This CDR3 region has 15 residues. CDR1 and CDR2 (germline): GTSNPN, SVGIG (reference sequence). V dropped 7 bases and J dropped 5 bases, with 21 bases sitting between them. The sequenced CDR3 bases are TGTGCCTTTGGCCAGGGGAACGTCGGAAACAATGAG. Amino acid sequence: CAFGQGNVGNNE. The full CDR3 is CAFGQGNVGNNEQFF.

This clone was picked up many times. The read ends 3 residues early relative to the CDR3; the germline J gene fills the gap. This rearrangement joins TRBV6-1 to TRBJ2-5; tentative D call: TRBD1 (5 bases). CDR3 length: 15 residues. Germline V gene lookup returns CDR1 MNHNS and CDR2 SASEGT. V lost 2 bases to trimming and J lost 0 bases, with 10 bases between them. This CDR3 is CASSEQGINQETQYF. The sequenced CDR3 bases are TGTGCCAGCAGTGAACAGGGCATAAACCAAGAGACC.

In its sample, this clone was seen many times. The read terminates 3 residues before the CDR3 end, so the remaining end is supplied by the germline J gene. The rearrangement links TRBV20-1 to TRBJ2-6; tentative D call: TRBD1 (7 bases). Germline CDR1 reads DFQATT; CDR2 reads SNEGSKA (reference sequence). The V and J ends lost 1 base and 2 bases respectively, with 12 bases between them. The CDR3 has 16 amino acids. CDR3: CSARGQGEAGANVLTF. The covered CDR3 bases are TGCAGTGCTAGAGGGCAGGGGGAGGCTGGGGCCAACGTC.

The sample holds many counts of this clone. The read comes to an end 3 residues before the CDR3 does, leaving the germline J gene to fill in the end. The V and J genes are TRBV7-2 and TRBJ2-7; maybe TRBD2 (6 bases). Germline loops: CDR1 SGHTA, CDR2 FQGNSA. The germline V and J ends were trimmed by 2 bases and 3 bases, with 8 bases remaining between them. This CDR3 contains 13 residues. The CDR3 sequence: CASSLLGGYEQYF. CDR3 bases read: TGTGCCAGCAGCTTACTGGGGGGCTACGAG.

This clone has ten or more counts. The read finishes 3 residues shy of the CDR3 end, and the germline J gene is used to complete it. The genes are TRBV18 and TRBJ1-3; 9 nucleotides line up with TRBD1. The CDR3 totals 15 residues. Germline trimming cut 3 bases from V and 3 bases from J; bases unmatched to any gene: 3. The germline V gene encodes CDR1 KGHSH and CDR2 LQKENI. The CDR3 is CASSPRDRVGNTIYF. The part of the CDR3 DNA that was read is TGTGCCAGCTCACCGCGGGACAGGGTTGGAAACACC.

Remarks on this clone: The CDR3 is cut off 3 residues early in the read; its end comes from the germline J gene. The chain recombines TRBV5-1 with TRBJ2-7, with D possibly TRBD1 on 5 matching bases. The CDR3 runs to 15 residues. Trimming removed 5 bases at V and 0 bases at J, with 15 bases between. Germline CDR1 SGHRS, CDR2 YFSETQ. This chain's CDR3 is CASSSTAAPSYEQYF. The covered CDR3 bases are TGCGCCAGCAGTTCGACAGCTGCTCCCTCCTACGAG.

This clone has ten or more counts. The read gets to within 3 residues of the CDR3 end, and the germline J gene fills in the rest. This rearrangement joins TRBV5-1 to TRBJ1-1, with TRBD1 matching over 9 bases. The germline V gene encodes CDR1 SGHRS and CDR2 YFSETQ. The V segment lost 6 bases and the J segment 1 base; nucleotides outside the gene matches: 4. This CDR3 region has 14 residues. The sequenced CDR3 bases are TGCGCCAGCAACCGGGACAGGGAGAACACTGAA. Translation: CASNRDRENTE. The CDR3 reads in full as CASNRDRENTEAFF. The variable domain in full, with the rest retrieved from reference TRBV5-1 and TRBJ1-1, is KAGVTQTPRYLIKTRGQQVTLSCSPISGHRSVSWYQQTPGQGLQFLFEYFSETQRNKGNFPGRFSGRQFSNSRSEMNVSTLELGDSALYLCASNRDRENTEAFFGQGTRLTVV.

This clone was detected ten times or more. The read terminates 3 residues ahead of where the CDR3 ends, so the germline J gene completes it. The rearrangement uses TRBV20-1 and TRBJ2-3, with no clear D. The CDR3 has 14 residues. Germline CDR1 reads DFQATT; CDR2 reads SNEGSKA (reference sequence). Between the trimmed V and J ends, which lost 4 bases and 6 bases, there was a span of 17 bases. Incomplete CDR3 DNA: TGCAGTGCTACCCCTCGCCTACTCCACGATACG. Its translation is CSATPRLLHDT. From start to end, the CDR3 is CSATPRLLHDTQYF.

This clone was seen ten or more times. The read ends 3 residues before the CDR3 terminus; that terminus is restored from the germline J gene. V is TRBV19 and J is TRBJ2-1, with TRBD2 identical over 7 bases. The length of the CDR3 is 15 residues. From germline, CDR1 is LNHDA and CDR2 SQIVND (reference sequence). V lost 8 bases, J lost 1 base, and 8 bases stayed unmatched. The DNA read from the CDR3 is TGTGCCAGTGGTAAAGCGGGAAGGTCCTACAATGAG. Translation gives CASGKAGRSYNE. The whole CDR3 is CASGKAGRSYNEQFF. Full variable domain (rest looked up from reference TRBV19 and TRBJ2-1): DGGITQSPKYLFRKEGQNVTLSCEQNLNHDAMYWYRQDPGQGLRLIYYSQIVNDFQKGDIAEGYSVSREKKESFPLTVTSAQKNPTAFYLCASGKAGRSYNEQFFGPGTRLTVL.

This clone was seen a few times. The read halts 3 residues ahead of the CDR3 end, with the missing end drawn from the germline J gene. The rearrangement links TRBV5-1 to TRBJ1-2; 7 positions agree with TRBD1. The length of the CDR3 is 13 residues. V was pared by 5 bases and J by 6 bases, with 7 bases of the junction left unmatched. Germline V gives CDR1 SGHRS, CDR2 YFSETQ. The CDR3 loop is CASSRGTVNGYTF. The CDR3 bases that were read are TGCGCCAGCAGTCGGGGGACAGTCAATGGC. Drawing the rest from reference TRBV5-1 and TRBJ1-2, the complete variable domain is KAGVTQTPRYLIKTRGQQVTLSCSPISGHRSVSWYQQTPGQGLQFLFEYFSETQRNKGNFPGRFSGRQFSNSRSEMNVSTLELGDSALYLCASSRGTVNGYTFGSGTRLTVV.

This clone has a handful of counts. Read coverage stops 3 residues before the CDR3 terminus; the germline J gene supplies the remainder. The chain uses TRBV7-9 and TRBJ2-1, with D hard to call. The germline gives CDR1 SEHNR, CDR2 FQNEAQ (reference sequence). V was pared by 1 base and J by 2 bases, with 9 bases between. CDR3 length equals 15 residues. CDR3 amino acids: CASSLVGSPYNEQFF. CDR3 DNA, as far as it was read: TGTGCCAGCAGCTTAGTGGGCAGTCCCTACAATGAG.

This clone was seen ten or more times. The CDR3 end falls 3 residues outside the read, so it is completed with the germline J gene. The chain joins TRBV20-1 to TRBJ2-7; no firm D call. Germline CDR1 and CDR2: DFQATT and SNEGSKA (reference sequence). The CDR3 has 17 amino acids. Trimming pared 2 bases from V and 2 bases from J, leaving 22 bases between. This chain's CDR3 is CSARQSSGPFYTYEQYF. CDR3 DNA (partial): TGCAGTGCTAGACAGTCCTCTGGGCCGTTTTACACCTACGAG.

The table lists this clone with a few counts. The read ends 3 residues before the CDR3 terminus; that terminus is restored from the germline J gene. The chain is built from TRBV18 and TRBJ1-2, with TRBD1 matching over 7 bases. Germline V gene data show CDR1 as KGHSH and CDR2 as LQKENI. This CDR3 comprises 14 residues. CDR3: CASSPLDRVIGYTF. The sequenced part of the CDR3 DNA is TGTGCCAGCTCACCTTTAGACAGGGTAATCGGC.

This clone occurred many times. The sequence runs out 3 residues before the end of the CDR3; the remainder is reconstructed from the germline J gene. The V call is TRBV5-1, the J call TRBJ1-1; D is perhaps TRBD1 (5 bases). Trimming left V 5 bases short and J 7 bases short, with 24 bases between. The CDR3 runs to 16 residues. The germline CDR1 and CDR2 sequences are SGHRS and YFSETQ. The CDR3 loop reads CASRPGTLLVSGEAFF. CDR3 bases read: TGCGCCAGCAGACCCGGGACTTTGCTCGTCTCGGGTGAA. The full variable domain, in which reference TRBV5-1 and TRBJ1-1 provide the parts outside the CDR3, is KAGVTQTPRYLIKTRGQQVTLSCSPISGHRSVSWYQQTPGQGLQFLFEYFSETQRNKGNFPGRFSGRQFSNSRSEMNVSTLELGDSALYLCASRPGTLLVSGEAFFGQGTRLTVV.

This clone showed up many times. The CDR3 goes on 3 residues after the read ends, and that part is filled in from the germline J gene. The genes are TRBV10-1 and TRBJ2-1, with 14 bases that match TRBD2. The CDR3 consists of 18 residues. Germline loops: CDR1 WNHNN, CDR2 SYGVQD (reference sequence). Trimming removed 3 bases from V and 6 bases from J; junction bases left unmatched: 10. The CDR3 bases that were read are TGCGCCAGCAGTGACTCCACCTGGACTAGCGGGAGGACCAATGAG. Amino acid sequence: CASSDSTWTSGRTNE. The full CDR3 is CASSDSTWTSGRTNEQFF.

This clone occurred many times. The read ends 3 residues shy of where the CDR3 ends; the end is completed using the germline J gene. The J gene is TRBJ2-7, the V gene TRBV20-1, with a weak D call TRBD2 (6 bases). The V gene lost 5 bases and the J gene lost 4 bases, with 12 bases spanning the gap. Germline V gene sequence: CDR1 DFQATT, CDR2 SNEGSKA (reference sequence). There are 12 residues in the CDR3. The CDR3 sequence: CSADKEGYEQYF. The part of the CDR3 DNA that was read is TGCAGTGCTGATAAGGAGGGGTACGAG.

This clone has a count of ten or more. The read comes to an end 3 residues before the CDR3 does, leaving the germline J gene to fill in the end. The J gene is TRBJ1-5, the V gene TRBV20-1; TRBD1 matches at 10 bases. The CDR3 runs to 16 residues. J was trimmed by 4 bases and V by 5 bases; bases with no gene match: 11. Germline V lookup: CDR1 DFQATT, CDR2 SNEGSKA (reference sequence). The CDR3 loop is CSASGTGVPQNQPQHF. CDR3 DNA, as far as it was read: TGCAGTGCTTCCGGGACAGGGGTTCCCCAAAATCAGCCC.

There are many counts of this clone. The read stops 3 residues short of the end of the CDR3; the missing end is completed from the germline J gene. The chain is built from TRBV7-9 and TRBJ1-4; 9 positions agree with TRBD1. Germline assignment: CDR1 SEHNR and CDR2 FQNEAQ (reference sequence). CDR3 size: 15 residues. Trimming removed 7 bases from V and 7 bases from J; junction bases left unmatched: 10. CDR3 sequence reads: CASTHFGTGLEKLFF. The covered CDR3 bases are TGTGCCAGCACCCATTTCGGGACAGGGCTTGAAAAA.

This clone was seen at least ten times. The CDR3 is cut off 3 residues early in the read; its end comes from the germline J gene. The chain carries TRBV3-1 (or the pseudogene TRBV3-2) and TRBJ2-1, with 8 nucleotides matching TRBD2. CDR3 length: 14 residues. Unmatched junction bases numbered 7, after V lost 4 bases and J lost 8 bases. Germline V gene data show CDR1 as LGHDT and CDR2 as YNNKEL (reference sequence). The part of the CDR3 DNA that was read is TGTGCCAGCAGCCTCGGGACTAGTTTCGATGAG. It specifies CASSLGTSFDE. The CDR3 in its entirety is CASSLGTSFDEQFF.

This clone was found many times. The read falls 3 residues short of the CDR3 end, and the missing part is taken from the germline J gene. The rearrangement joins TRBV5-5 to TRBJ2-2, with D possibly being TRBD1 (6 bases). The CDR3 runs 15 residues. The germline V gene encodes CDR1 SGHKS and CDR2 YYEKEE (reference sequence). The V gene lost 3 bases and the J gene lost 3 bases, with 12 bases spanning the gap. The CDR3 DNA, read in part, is TGTGCCAGCAGCTCCACAGGGTATTACACCGGGGAG. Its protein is CASSSTGYYTGE. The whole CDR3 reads CASSSTGYYTGELFF.

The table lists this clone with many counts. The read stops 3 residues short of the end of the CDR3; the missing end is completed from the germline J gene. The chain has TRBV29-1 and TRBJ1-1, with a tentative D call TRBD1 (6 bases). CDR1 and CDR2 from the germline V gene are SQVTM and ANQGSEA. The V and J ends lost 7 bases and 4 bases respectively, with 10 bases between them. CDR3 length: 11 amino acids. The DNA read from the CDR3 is TGCAGCGGGTCAGGGGCCACTGAA. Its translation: CSGSGATE. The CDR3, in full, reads CSGSGATEAFF.

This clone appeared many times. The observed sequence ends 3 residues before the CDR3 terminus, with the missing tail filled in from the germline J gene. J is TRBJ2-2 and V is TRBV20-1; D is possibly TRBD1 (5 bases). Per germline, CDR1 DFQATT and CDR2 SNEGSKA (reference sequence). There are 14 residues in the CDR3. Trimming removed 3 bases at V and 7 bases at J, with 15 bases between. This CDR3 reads CSASGQGTGGELFF. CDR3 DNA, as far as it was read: TGCAGTGCTAGTGGACAAGGCACGGGCGGGGAG.

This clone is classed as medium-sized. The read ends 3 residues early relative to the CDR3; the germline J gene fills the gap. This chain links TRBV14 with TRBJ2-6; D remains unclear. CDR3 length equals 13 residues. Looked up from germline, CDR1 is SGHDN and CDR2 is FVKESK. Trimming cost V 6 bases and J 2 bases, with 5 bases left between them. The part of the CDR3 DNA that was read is TGTGCCAGCAGTCTTGCTGGGGCCAACGTC. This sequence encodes CASSLAGANV. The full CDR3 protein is CASSLAGANVLTF. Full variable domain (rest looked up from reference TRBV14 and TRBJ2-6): EAGVTQFPSHSVIEKGQTVTLRCDPISGHDNLYWYRRVMGKEIKFLLHFVKESKQDESGMPNNRFLAERTGGTYSTLKVQPAELEDSGVYFCASSLAGANVLTFGAGSRLTVL.

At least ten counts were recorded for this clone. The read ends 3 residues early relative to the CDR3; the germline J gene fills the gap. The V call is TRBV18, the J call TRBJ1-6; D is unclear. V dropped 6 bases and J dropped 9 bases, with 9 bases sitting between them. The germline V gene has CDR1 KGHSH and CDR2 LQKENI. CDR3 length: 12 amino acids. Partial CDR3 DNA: TGTGCCAGCTCGCTCCCGGGTTCACCC. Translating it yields CASSLPGSP. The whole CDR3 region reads CASSLPGSPLHF.

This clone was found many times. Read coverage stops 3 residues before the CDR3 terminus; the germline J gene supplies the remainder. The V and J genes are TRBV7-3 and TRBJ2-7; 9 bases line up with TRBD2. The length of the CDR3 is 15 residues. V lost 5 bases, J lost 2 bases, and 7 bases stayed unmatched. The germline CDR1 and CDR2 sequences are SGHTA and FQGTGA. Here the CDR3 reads CASSQNLAGPYEQYF. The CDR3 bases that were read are TGTGCCAGCAGCCAAAACCTAGCGGGGCCCTACGAG.

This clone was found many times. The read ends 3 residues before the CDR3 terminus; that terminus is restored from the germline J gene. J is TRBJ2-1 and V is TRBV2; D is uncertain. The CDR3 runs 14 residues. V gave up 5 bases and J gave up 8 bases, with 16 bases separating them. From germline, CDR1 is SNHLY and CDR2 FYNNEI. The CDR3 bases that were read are TGTGCCAGCAGTAGACCCCAGGAAATCCATGAG. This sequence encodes CASSRPQEIHE. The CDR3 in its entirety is CASSRPQEIHEQFF.

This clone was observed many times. CDR3 DNA, as far as it was read: TGTGCCAGTAGTATAAGCAGGGAACTGAACACTGAA. It encodes CASSISRELNTE. The entire CDR3 sequence reads CASSISRELNTEAFF. The chain is built from TRBV19 and TRBJ1-1, with D maybe TRBD1 (5 bases). Coverage ceases 3 residues before the CDR3 finishes, and the germline J gene fills in the end. The germline CDR1 and CDR2 sequences are LNHDA and SQIVND (reference sequence). Trimming took 2 bases from V and 0 from J, leaving 10 bases between them. This CDR3 is 15 amino acids long. Supplemented by reference TRBV19 and TRBJ1-1, the full variable domain reads DGGITQSPKYLFRKEGQNVTLSCEQNLNHDAMYWYRQDPGQGLRLIYYSQIVNDFQKGDIAEGYSVSREKKESFPLTVTSAQKNPTAFYLCASSISRELNTEAFFGQGTRLTVV.